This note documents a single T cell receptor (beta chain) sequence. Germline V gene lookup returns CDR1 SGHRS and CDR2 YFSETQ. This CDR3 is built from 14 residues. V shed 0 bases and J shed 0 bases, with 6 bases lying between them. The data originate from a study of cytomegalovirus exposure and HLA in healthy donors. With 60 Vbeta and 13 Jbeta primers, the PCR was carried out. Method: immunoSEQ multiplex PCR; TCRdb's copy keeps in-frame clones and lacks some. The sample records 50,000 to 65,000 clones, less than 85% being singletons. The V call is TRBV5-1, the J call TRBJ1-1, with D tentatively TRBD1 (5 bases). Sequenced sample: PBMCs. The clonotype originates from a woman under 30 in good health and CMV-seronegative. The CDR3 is CASSLDRMNTEAFF. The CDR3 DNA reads TGCGCCAGCAGCTTGGACAGGATGAACACTGAAGCTTTCTTT. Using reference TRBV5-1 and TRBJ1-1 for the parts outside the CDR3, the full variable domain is KAGVTQTPRYLIKTRGQQVTLSCSPISGHRSVSWYQQTPGQGLQFLFEYFSETQRNKGNFPGRFSGRQFSNSRSEMNVSTLELGDSALYLCASSLDRMNTEAFFGQGTRLTVV.